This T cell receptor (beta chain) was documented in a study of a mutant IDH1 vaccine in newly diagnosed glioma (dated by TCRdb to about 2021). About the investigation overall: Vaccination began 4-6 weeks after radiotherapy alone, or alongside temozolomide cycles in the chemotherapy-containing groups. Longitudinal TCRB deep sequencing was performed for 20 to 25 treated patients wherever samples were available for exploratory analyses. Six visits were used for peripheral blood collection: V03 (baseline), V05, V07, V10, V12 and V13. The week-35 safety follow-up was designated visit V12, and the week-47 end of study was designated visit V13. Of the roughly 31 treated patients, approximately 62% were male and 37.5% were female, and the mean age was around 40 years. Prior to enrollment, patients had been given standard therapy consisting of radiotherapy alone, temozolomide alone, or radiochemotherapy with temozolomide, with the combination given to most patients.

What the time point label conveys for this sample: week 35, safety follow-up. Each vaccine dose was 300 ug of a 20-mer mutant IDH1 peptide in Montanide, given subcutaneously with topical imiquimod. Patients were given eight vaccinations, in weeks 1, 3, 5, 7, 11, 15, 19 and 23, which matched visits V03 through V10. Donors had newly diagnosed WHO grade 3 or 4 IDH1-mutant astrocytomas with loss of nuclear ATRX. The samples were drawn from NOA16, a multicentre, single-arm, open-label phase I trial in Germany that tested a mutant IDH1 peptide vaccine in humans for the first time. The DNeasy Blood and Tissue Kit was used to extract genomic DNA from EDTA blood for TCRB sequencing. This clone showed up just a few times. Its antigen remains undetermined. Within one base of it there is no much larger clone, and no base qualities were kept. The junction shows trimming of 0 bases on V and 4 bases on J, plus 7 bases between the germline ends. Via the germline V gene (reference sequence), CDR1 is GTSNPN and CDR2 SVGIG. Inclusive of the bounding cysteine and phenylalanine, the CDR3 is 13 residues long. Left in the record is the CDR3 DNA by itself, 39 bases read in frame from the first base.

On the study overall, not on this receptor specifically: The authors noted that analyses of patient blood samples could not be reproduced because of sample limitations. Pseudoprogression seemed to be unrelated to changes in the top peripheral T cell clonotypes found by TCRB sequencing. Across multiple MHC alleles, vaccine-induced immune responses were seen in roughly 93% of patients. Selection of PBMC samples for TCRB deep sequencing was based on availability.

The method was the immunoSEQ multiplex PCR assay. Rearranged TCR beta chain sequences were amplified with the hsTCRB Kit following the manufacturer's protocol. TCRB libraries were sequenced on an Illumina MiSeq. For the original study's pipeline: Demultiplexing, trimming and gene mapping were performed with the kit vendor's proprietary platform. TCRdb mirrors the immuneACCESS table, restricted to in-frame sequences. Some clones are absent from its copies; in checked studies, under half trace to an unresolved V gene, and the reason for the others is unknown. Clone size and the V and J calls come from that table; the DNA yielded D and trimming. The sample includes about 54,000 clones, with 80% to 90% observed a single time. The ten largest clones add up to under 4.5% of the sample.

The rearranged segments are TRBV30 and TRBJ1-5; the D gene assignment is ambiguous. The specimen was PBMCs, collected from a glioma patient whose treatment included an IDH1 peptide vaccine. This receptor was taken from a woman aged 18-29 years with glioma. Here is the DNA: TGTGCCTGGAGTGTCAAACAGAATCAGCCCCAGCATTTT. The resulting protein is CAWSVKQNQPQHF.